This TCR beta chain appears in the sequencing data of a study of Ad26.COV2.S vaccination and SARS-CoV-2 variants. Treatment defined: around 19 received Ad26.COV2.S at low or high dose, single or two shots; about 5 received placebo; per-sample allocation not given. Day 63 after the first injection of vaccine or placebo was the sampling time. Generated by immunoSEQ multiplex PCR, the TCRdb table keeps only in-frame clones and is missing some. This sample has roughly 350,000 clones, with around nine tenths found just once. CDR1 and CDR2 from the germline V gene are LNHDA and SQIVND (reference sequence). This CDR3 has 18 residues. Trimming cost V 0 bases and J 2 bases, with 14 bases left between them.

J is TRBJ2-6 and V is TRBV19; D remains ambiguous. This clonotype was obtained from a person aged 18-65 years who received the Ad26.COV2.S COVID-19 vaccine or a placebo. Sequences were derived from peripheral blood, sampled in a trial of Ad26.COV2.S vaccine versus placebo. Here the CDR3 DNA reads TGTGCCAGTAGTATAGACCCTGTCACCTCCCCTGGGGCCAACGTCCTGACTTTC. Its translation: CASSIDPVTSPGANVLTF.